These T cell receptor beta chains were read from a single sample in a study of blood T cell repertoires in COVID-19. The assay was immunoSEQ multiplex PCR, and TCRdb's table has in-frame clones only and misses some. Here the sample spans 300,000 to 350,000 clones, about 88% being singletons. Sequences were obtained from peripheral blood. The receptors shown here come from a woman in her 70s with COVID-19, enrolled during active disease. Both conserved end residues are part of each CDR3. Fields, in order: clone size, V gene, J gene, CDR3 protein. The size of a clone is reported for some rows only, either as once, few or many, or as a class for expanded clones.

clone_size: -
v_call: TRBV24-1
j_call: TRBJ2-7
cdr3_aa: CATSDPSSYEQYF

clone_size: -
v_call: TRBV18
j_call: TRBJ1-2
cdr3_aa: CASSPRETNYGYTF

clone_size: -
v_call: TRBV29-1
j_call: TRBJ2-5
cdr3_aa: CSVVSETQYF

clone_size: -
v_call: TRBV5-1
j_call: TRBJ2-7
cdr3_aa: CASSSWTGKDEQYF

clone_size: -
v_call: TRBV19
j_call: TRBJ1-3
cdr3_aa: CASTVNSGNTIYF

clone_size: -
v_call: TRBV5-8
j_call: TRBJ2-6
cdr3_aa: CASSESSGANVLTF

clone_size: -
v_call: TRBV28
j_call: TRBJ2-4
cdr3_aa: CASSYRLDEVKNIQYF

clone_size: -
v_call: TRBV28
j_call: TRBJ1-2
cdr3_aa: CASTTLTGSNYGYTF

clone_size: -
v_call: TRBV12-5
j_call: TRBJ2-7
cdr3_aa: CASGLVYTGTGGHEQYF

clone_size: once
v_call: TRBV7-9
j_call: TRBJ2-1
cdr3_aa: CASSKRTSGEQNYNEQFF

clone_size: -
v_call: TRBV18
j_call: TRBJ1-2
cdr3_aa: CASSPSNLPNYGYTF

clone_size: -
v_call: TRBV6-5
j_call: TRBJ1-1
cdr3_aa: CASSSTGGTEAFF

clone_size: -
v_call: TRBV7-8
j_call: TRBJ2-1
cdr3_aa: CASSLADTGGYEQFF

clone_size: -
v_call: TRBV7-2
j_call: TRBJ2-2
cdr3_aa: CASSTRTSGGVFMTGELFF

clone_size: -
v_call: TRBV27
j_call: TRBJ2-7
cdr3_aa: CASSFAADYEQYF

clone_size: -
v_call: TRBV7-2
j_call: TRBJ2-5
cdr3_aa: CASSLDGRGWGRETQYF

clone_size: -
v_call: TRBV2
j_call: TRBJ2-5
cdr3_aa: CASTIPTSGETQYF

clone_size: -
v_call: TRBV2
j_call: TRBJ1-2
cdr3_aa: CASSADRGISYGYTF

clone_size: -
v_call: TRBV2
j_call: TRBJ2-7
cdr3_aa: CASSEAGQGALHEQYF

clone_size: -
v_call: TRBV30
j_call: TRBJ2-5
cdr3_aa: CAWSAGTSGGQETQYF

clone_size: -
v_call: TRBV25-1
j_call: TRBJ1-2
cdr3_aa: CASSESGQGRGYTF

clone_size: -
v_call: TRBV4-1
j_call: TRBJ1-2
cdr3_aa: CASSHPGTGNVRGYTF

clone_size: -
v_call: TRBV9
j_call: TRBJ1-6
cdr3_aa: CASSPSGGGGSPLHF

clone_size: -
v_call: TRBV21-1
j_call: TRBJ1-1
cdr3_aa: CASSKDPTEAFF

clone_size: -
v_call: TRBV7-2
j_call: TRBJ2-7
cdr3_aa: CASSLSGGYEQYF

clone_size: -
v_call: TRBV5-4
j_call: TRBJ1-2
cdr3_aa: CASSLGGDNYGYTF

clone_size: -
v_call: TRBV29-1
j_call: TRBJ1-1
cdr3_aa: CSAWAGEAFF

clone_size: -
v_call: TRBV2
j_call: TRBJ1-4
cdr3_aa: CASSEAGTVGKLFF

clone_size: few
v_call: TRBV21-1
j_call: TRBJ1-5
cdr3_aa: CASSPGQGNQPQHF

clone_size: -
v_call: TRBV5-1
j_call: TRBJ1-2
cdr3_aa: CASSAGTANYGYTF

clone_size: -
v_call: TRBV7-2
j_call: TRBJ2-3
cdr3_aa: CASSDGLAGAFTDTQYF

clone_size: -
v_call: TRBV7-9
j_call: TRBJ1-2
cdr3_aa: CASSFAPVIALNYGYTF

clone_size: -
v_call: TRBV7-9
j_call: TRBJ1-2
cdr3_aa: CASSLLQGKAYGYTF

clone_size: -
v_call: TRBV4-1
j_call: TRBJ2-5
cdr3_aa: CASSQDPGIETQYF

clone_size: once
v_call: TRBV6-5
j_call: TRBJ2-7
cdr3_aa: CASSPQRGPYEQYF

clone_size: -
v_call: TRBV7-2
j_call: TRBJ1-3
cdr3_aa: CASSPQGRIISGNTIYF

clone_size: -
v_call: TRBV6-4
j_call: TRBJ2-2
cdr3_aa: CASRPEGVETGELFF

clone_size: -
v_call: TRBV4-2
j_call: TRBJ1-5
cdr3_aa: CASSQDRGGLGPQHF

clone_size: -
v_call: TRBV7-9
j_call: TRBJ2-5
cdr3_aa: CASSLQVQETQYF

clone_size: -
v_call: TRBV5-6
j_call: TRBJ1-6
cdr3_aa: CASSWDRGLSPLHF

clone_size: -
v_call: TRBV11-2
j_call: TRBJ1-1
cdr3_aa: CASSLTGLATEAFF

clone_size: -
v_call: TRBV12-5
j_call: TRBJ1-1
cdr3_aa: CASGLQGAGTEAFF

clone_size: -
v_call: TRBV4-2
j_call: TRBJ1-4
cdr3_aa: CASSQDQRTSNEKLFF

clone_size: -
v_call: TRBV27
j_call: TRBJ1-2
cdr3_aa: CASGAENYHGYTF